Listed below are T cell receptor beta chains from one sample, sequenced in a study of blood T cell repertoires in COVID-19. The method was immunoSEQ multiplex PCR; TCRdb's version includes in-frame clones alone and lacks a portion of them. The sample contains about 180,000 clones, 85% to 90% of which appear only once. Sequencing was done on a sample of peripheral blood. These receptors came from a woman aged 30 to 39 with active or convalescent COVID-19. Each CDR3 is given with its conserved first and last residue. Fields, in order: V gene, J gene, D gene, CDR3 DNA, CDR3 protein. The D gene is left open where the match is weak.

v_gene: TRBV19; j_gene: TRBJ1-6; d_gene: NA; CDR3nt: TGTGCCAGTAGCCTCTACAGGGTACATTCACCCCTCCACTTT; CDR3aa: CASSLYRVHSPLHF
v_gene: TRBV24-1; j_gene: TRBJ1-1; d_gene: NA; CDR3nt: TGTGCCACCAGTCCCCCCGGGGCTGAAGCTTTCTTT; CDR3aa: CATSPPGAEAFF
v_gene: TRBV7-9; j_gene: TRBJ1-1; d_gene: NA; CDR3nt: TGTGCCAGCAGCTTAATGGGGGGTCCGGCAAGATTGACGTACACTGAAGCTTTCTTT; CDR3aa: CASSLMGGPARLTYTEAFF
v_gene: TRBV11-2; j_gene: TRBJ1-1; d_gene: TRBD1; CDR3nt: TGTGCCAGCAGCTTTGTTGGGACAGGGGCGATGGGAGCTTTCTTT; CDR3aa: CASSFVGTGAMGAFF
v_gene: TRBV14; j_gene: TRBJ2-1; d_gene: NA; CDR3nt: TGTGCCAGCAGCCACGGAGGCCTGGACAGCCCATACAATGAGCAGTTCTTC; CDR3aa: CASSHGGLDSPYNEQFF
v_gene: TRBV18; j_gene: TRBJ2-1; d_gene: NA; CDR3nt: TGTGCCAGCTCCCCTACAGGGAATAGTGAGCAGTTCTTC; CDR3aa: CASSPTGNSEQFF
v_gene: TRBV29-1; j_gene: TRBJ1-2; d_gene: NA; CDR3nt: TGCAGCGTTATCCTATCTAACTATGGCTACACCTTC; CDR3aa: CSVILSNYGYTF
v_gene: TRBV4-1; j_gene: TRBJ2-4; d_gene: NA; CDR3nt: TGCGCCAGCAGCCAAAGCGGCCGGGGACAAGAGTACTTC; CDR3aa: CASSQSGRGQEYF
v_gene: TRBV11-2; j_gene: TRBJ1-3; d_gene: TRBD1; CDR3nt: TGTGCCAGCAGCTTAGTCCCGACAGGGTACTCCTCTGGAAACACCATATATTTT; CDR3aa: CASSLVPTGYSSGNTIYF
v_gene: TRBV19; j_gene: TRBJ1-2; d_gene: NA; CDR3nt: TGTGCCACGGAGCCCGGGACACAAAACTATGGCTACACCTTC; CDR3aa: CATEPGTQNYGYTF
v_gene: TRBV5-1; j_gene: TRBJ2-3; d_gene: TRBD1; CDR3nt: TGCGCCAGCAGCCCGGGACAGGGGGCACCAGATACGCAGTATTTT; CDR3aa: CASSPGQGAPDTQYF
v_gene: TRBV11-3; j_gene: TRBJ1-2; d_gene: NA; CDR3nt: TGTGCCAGCAGCTTAGATAGAGCGACTAACTATGGCTACACCTTC; CDR3aa: CASSLDRATNYGYTF